These T cell receptor beta chains were read from a single sample in a study of shared clonotypes between healthy human individuals. This table comes from immunoSEQ multiplex PCR, and its TCRdb copy is limited to in-frame clones, with some not included. The table includes just over 2,000,000 clones, roughly 94% detected once. Sequenced: naive CD4+ T cells sorted from blood. The receptors here all came from a man aged 18 to 35 in good health. CDR3s include the opening cysteine and the closing phenylalanine or tryptophan. Fields, in order: J gene, clone size, V gene, D gene, CDR3 DNA, CDR3 protein. D genes are given only for firm matches. For some rows the clone size is stated as once, few or many, or as a class when expanded; others skip it.

TRBJ2-4 | NA | TRBV28 | TRBD1 | TGTGCCAGCAGTCCACTTGGACAGGGCGAGGGTAGGGGGGTGGAATACTTC | CASSPLGQGEGRGVEYF
TRBJ2-7 | once | TRBV5-1 | NA | TGCGCCAGCAGCTTGGGGACAGCGGAGGCCGAGCAGTACTTC | CASSLGTAEAEQYF
TRBJ2-3 | NA | TRBV5-1 | TRBD2 | TGCGCCAGCAGCTTGGGCTCTAGCGGGGGGCAGGCGCAGTATTTT | CASSLGSSGGQAQYF
TRBJ1-4 | NA | TRBV28 | NA | TGTGCCAGCAGTTGGGGGCTCGGTGAAAAACTGTTTTTT | CASSWGLGEKLFF
TRBJ2-7 | NA | TRBV7-9 | TRBD1 | TGTGCCAGCTCCCGACAGGGGCACTCCTACGAGCAGTACTTC | CASSRQGHSYEQYF
TRBJ2-2 | NA | TRBV11-1 | NA | TGTGCCAGCAGCCCCATTGGAGGGAACACCGGGGAGCTGTTTTTT | CASSPIGGNTGELFF
TRBJ2-5 | NA | TRBV5-8 | TRBD2 | TGTGCCAGCGCGCCGTCTAGCGGGAGGCTCCAAGAGACCCAGTACTTC | CASAPSSGRLQETQYF
TRBJ1-6 | NA | TRBV4-1 | TRBD1 | TGCGCCAGCAGCCAAGTAGGACAGGCTAATTCACCCCTCCACTTT | CASSQVGQANSPLHF
TRBJ2-7 | NA | TRBV21-1 | NA | TGTGCCAGCAGCAAAGCCAGACAGGATCGCTACGAGCAGTACTTC | CASSKARQDRYEQYF
TRBJ1-1 | NA | TRBV30 | NA | TGTGCCTGGAACGCAGGGTGGCGCACTGAAGCTTTCTTT | CAWNAGWRTEAFF
TRBJ2-3 | NA | TRBV7-2 | NA | TGTGCCAGCAGCTTAGCGGGCGGGGCTAGCACAGATACGCAGTATTTT | CASSLAGGASTDTQYF
TRBJ2-3 | NA | TRBV5-1 | TRBD1 | TGCGCCAGCAGTATCCTCACAGGGGGATCGGTAGATACGCAGTATTTT | CASSILTGGSVDTQYF
TRBJ2-7 | NA | TRBV11-2 | NA | TGTGCCAGCAGCTTAGCCAGGGACCTACCTAGGGAGCAGTACTTC | CASSLARDLPREQYF
TRBJ2-3 | NA | TRBV5-4 | NA | TGTGCCAGCAGCTTGGCCGGGCGGGACAGTAGCACAGATACGCAGTATTTT | CASSLAGRDSSTDTQYF
TRBJ2-3 | once | TRBV9 | TRBD1 | TGTGCCAGCAGCCCGGGGACAGCTACAGATACGCAGTATTTT | CASSPGTATDTQYF
TRBJ2-2 | NA | TRBV19 | TRBD2 | TGTGCCAGTAGTCGACTAGCGGGGGACGGGCCCGGGGAGCTGTTTTTT | CASSRLAGDGPGELFF
TRBJ1-1 | NA | TRBV10-3 | NA | TGTGCCATCAGCAAAGATGGAGGAGGGGCGGTCACTGAAGCTTTCTTT | CAISKDGGGAVTEAFF
TRBJ2-7 | NA | TRBV10-2 | TRBD2 | TGCGCCAGCAGTGTACTAGCGGGAGGAGCCTACGAGCAGTACTTC | CASSVLAGGAYEQYF
TRBJ2-3 | NA | TRBV19 | TRBD1 | TGTGCCAGTAGCGACAGGGCCAGGGCCACAGATACGCAGTATTTT | CASSDRARATDTQYF
TRBJ2-7 | NA | TRBV6-5 | TRBD2 | TGTGCCAGCAGACCTCTAGCGGGGATCGGCGAGCAGTACTTC | CASRPLAGIGEQYF
TRBJ1-1 | NA | TRBV5-1 | NA | TGCGCCAGCAGCGTCAGGGGAGTGGAGAACACTGAAGCTTTCTTT | CASSVRGVENTEAFF
TRBJ2-4 | NA | TRBV28 | NA | TGTGCCACAACCCGGGTAGCCAAAAACATTCAGTACTTC | CATTRVAKNIQYF
TRBJ2-5 | NA | TRBV2 | TRBD2 | TGTGCCAGCAGAGGGGGGACTAGAGAGACCCAGTACTTC | CASRGGTRETQYF
TRBJ2-6 | NA | TRBV11-2 | TRBD1 | TGTGCCAGCAGCTTGACAGGGTCCGGTGGGGCCAACGTCCTGACTTTC | CASSLTGSGGANVLTF
TRBJ1-2 | NA | TRBV28 | NA | TGTGCCAGCAGTTTATTGTACGTTGGGCAGGGGTATGGCTACACCTTC | CASSLLYVGQGYGYTF
TRBJ1-2 | NA | TRBV6-5 | NA | TGTGCCAGCAGTTCCGGAGCGGGGTTCAACTATGGCTACACCTTC | CASSSGAGFNYGYTF
TRBJ1-4 | once | TRBV6-6 | TRBD1 | TGTGCCAGCAGTAACAAACAGGGGGCGGAGGAAAAACTGTTTTTT | CASSNKQGAEEKLFF
TRBJ2-7 | NA | TRBV6-1 | TRBD1 | TGTGCCAGCAGAGGGACAGGGCTTTCCTACGAGCAGTACTTC | CASRGTGLSYEQYF
TRBJ1-1 | NA | TRBV5-1 | TRBD1 | TGCGCCAGCAGCCCCTTCGACAGGGTAGGGGCGAACACTGAAGCTTTCTTT | CASSPFDRVGANTEAFF
TRBJ2-7 | NA | TRBV7-9 | TRBD2 | TGTGCCAGCAGTTTGGGACTAGCGGGTGTATCCTACGAGCAGTACTTC | CASSLGLAGVSYEQYF
TRBJ1-4 | NA | TRBV28 | TRBD1 | TGTGCCAGCAGTCTCCGACAGGGAACTAATGAAAAACTGTTTTTT | CASSLRQGTNEKLFF
TRBJ2-7 | NA | TRBV27 | TRBD2 | TGTGCCAGCTCTCCGGGCGGGAGTTATACCTACGAGCAGTACTTC | CASSPGGSYTYEQYF